The 23 T cell receptor beta chains presented below share a single source sample, sequenced in a study of blood T cell repertoires in COVID-19. Only in-frame clones appear in the TCRdb table, and some are missing; sequencing was by immunoSEQ multiplex PCR. Seen here are 250,000 or so clones, about 68% observed once, and the top ten hold around 3.4%. The specimen sequenced was peripheral blood. The origin of the receptors is a woman at least 80 years old with acute or convalescent COVID-19.

The count of this clone is one. The CDR3: CASSQILNYGYTF. CDR3 coding DNA: TGTGCCAGCAGCCAAATCCTTAACTATGGCTACACCTTC. The chain combines TRBV14 with TRBJ1-2; D unresolved. V gave up 2 bases and J gave up 1 base, with 5 bases separating them. The CDR3 consists of 13 residues. Germline V lookup: CDR1 SGHDN, CDR2 FVKESK.

V usage is TRBV20-1 and J usage is TRBJ1-2; D not certain. V lost 6 bases to trimming and J lost 2 bases, with 7 bases between them. Germline V gene lookup returns CDR1 DFQATT and CDR2 SNEGSKA (reference sequence). The CDR3 is 11 amino acids. The CDR3 DNA reads TGCAGTGCCACACAAAACTATGGCTACACCTTC. It is translated as CSATQNYGYTF.

This chain joins TRBV11-2 and TRBJ2-1; 11 bases fit TRBD2. V gave up 5 bases and J gave up 3 bases; unmatched junction bases: 9. The germline V gene encodes CDR1 SGHAT and CDR2 FQNNGV. This CDR3 region has 17 residues. CDR3 DNA sequence: TGTGCCAGCAGCCCGAGGGGGACTAGCGGCCACTACAATGAGCAGTTCTTC. It translates to CASSPRGTSGHYNEQFF.

V and J are TRBV11-2 and TRBJ2-7; the match to TRBD2 covers 9 bases. The V segment lost 0 bases and the J segment 0 bases; nucleotides outside the gene matches: 3. This CDR3 contains 16 residues. Looked up from germline, CDR1 is SGHAT and CDR2 is FQNNGV. As DNA, the CDR3 is TGTGCCAGCAGCTTAGATCCTAGCGGGACCTCCTACGAGCAGTACTTC. Encoded protein: CASSLDPSGTSYEQYF.

The gene calls are TRBV4-1 and TRBJ1-2, with D possibly being TRBD1 (6 bases). Germline CDR1 is MGHRA and CDR2 is YSYEKL. CDR3 length: 11 residues. The V gene lost 8 bases and the J gene lost 2 bases, with 6 bases spanning the gap. The CDR3 region is CASGQNYGYTF. In nucleotides, the CDR3 is TGCGCCAGCGGACAGAACTATGGCTACACCTTC.

The rearrangement joins TRBV30 to TRBJ2-1, with TRBD2 identical over 8 bases. Trimming cost V 4 bases and J 0 bases; bases outside gene matches: 8. The length of the CDR3 is 16 residues. Germline V gene data show CDR1 as GTSNPN and CDR2 as SVGIG (reference sequence). CDR3 protein: CAWNGVAGNSYNEQFF. For the CDR3, the DNA is TGTGCCTGGAATGGAGTAGCGGGAAACTCCTACAATGAGCAGTTCTTC.

In DNA, the CDR3 is TGTGCCAGCTCACCGATCACAGAGGGCACTGAAGCTTTCTTT. Its translation: CASSPITEGTEAFF. The genes are TRBV18 and TRBJ1-1; no firm D call. Per the germline V gene, CDR1 is KGHSH and CDR2 is LQKENI. The V end was cut by 3 bases, the J end by 4 bases, with 12 bases between. The CDR3 loop spans 14 amino acids.

The rearrangement joins TRBV18 to TRBJ2-7; D perhaps matches TRBD1 (5 bases). The V gene lost 0 bases and the J gene lost 6 bases, with 12 bases spanning the gap. The CDR3 is made up of 14 amino acids. Germline V lookup: CDR1 KGHSH, CDR2 LQKENI. CDR3 coding DNA: TGTGCCAGCTCACCACCGCAGGGTAAGAGCGAGCAGTACTTC. Protein product: CASSPPQGKSEQYF. Based on the CDR3 plus reference TRBV18 and TRBJ2-7, the full variable domain is NAGVMQNPRHLVRRRGQEARLRCSPMKGHSHVYWYRQLPEEGLKFMVYLQKENIIDESGMPKERFSAEFPKEGPSILRIQQVVRGDSAAYFCASSPPQGKSEQYFGPGTRLTVT.

In DNA, the CDR3 is TGTGCCAGCCGGGGGGGAAATTCACCCCTCCACTTT. It is translated as CASRGGNSPLHF. The V and J genes are TRBV6-5 and TRBJ1-6; a weak D match, TRBD1 (5 bases). The CDR3 totals 12 residues. The V end lost 8 bases, the J end lost 7 bases, and 9 bases lay between the germline ends. CDR1 and CDR2 from the germline V gene are MNHEY and SVGAGI.

The chain joins TRBV5-1 to TRBJ1-1; TRBD1 might be the D (5 bases). Germline CDR1 and CDR2: SGHRS and YFSETQ. With 4 bases removed from V and 1 base from J, the gap between germline ends came to 11 bases. This CDR3 contains 14 residues. The DNA for the CDR3 is TGCGCCAGCAGCGCGCAGGGCCCGAACACTGAAGCTTTCTTT. Translated: CASSAQGPNTEAFF. Supplemented by reference TRBV5-1 and TRBJ1-1, the full variable domain reads KAGVTQTPRYLIKTRGQQVTLSCSPISGHRSVSWYQQTPGQGLQFLFEYFSETQRNKGNFPGRFSGRQFSNSRSEMNVSTLELGDSALYLCASSAQGPNTEAFFGQGTRLTVV.

The J gene is TRBJ2-4, the V gene TRBV4-3, with a weak D call TRBD2 (6 bases). V was pared by 0 bases and J by 15 bases, with 24 bases between. The CDR3 consists of 16 residues. The germline gives CDR1 LGHNA, CDR2 YSLEER. The CDR3 region is CASSQEEGNAEGARYF. As DNA, the CDR3 is TGCGCCAGCAGCCAAGAAGAGGGGAACGCGGAGGGAGCTCGGTACTTC.

The chain is built from TRBV27 and TRBJ2-1; TRBD2 is a possible D gene (6 bases). This CDR3 has 15 residues. The germline V gene encodes CDR1 MNHEY and CDR2 SMNVEV (reference sequence). The V end lost 3 bases, the J end lost 4 bases, and 13 bases lay between the germline ends. CDR3 coding DNA: TGTGCCAGCAGTTTTTCTAGCGAGAGTTACAATGAGCAGTTCTTC. This translates into CASSFSSESYNEQFF.

The gene calls are TRBV4-1 and TRBJ1-2, with D uncertain. The CDR3 consists of 14 residues. The V gene lost 0 bases and the J gene lost 4 bases, with 9 bases spanning the gap. Germline V CDR1 and CDR2: MGHRA, YSYEKL. As DNA, the CDR3 is TGCGCCAGCAGCCAAGACCCCGGTACCTATGGCTACACCTTC. Translation gives CASSQDPGTYGYTF.

The chain couples TRBV28 to TRBJ2-7, with D perhaps matching TRBD1 (6 bases). Trimming removed 5 bases from V and 6 bases from J, with 17 bases in between. The CDR3 runs to 14 residues. Germline V gene sequence: CDR1 MDHEN, CDR2 SYDVKM. CDR3 bases: TGTGCCAGCAGTCCTCCGACAGGCTTGGGCGAGCAGTACTTC. Translated: CASSPPTGLGEQYF.

The count of this clone is one. The chain uses TRBV19 and TRBJ2-1; 8 bases are shared with TRBD2. There are 14 residues in the CDR3. Unmatched junction bases numbered 3, after V lost 1 base and J lost 7 bases. CDR1 and CDR2 from the germline V gene are LNHDA and SQIVND (reference sequence). In DNA, the CDR3 is TGTGCCAGTAGTATAGCGGGAGGGTTTAATGAGCAGTTCTTC. It is translated as CASSIAGGFNEQFF.

The rearrangement uses TRBV5-1 and TRBJ2-3; 12 nucleotides agree with TRBD2. The germline V gene encodes CDR1 SGHRS and CDR2 YFSETQ. V dropped 0 bases and J dropped 3; count of bases not matched to a gene: 5. The CDR3 has 17 residues. CDR3: CASSLGMTSGRTDTQYF. The CDR3, as DNA: TGCGCCAGCAGCTTGGGGATGACTAGCGGGAGAACAGATACGCAGTATTTT.

This sequence joins TRBV7-2 and TRBJ1-4; 9 positions agree with TRBD1. CDR1 and CDR2 (germline): SGHTA, FQGNSA. This CDR3 has 16 amino acids. Germline trimming cut 5 bases from V and 0 bases from J; bases unmatched to any gene: 4. In DNA, the CDR3 is TGTGCCAGCAGCAGCGGACAGGGGACAACTAATGAAAAACTGTTTTTT. Residues: CASSSGQGTTNEKLFF.

The J gene is TRBJ1-5, the V gene TRBV11-1; unclear D gene. This CDR3 region has 13 residues. Germline assignment: CDR1 SGHAT and CDR2 FQDESV (reference sequence). The V end lost 5 bases, the J end lost 6 bases, and 11 bases lay between the germline ends. In DNA, the CDR3 is TGTGCCAGCAGCCCACTAGGCATTCAGCCCCAGCATTTT. Its protein product is CASSPLGIQPQHF.

The rearrangement joins TRBV2 to TRBJ1-1; no firm D call. The germline gives CDR1 SNHLY, CDR2 FYNNEI. Trimming cost V 8 bases and J 1 base, with 5 bases left between them. The CDR3 is made up of 11 amino acids. Written as DNA, the CDR3 is TGTGCCAGCGCAGGGAACACTGAAGCTTTCTTT. This gives the protein CASAGNTEAFF. The whole variable domain, filled in from reference TRBV2 and TRBJ1-1, reads EPEVTQTPSHQVTQMGQEVILRCVPISNHLYFYWYRQILGQKVEFLVSFYNNEISEKSEIFDDQFSVERPDGSNFTLKIRSTKLEDSAMYFCASAGNTEAFFGQGTRLTVV.

The chain recombines TRBV18 with TRBJ2-7; D uncertain. This CDR3 contains 11 residues. V lost 2 bases, J lost 9 bases, and 8 bases lay in between. The germline gives CDR1 KGHSH, CDR2 LQKENI. The CDR3 sequence is CASSPETAQYF. The CDR3 region has the DNA TGTGCCAGCTCACCAGAAACAGCGCAGTACTTC.

This clone was observed a handful of times. The rearrangement links TRBV6-5 to TRBJ2-7; 7 bases agree with TRBD1. J gave up 6 bases and V 2 bases, and 7 bases lay outside the gene matches. CDR3 length: 14 amino acids. Germline values: CDR1 MNHEY, CDR2 SVGAGI. CDR3 DNA: TGTGCCAGCAGTTACAGCTATCGGGACAGCGAGCAGTACTTC. This sequence encodes CASSYSYRDSEQYF.

V is TRBV3-1 (or the pseudogene TRBV3-2) and J is TRBJ2-1, with 9 bases identical to TRBD2. The CDR3 is 14 residues long. Germline CDR1 reads LGHDT; CDR2 reads YNNKEL (reference sequence). The V segment lost 4 bases and the J segment 8 bases; nucleotides outside the gene matches: 6. The DNA for the CDR3 is TGTGCCAGCAGCCTAACTAGCGGGCAGGATGAGCAGTTCTTC. This sequence encodes CASSLTSGQDEQFF.

The V and J genes are TRBV21-1 and TRBJ2-7; the table's TRBD1 call for D was not verified on the DNA. TRBV21-1 is recorded as a pseudogene. This CDR3 is built from 19 residues. The CDR3 region is CASSKAHPAGGTGAYEQYF. As DNA, the CDR3 is TGTGCCAGCAGCAAAGCGCACCCCGCCGGTGGGACAGGTGCCTACGAGCAGTACTTC.